This T cell receptor (beta chain) was documented in a study of early T cells in non-severe SARS-CoV-2 infection. Study in general: Unpaired chains resulted from sequencing bulk RNA of unsorted whole blood. Study-wide findings and caveats: Database matching using VDJdb favored anti-spike CD8 responses, with private and CD4 specificities left missing.

TCRdb reanalysed the 5' RACE reads using MiXCR and keeps one entry per CDR3 protein. Among more than 90,000 distinct CDR3 sequences listed, about 10% were seen once. A remark on this clonotype: Antigen specificity is unknown.

The clonotype originates from an adult who was a healthcare worker with PCR-confirmed SARS-CoV-2 infection or an uninfected control (not recorded which). The sample comprised whole blood.

The CDR3 region is CASSIWAPDYEQYF. The DNA of the CDR3 is TGTGCCAGCAGCATATGGGCGCCTGACTACGAGCAGTACTTC. The genes are TRBV21-1 and TRBJ2-7; TRBD1, as called in the table, went unchecked against the DNA. TRBV21-1 represents a pseudogene. The CDR3 totals 14 residues.